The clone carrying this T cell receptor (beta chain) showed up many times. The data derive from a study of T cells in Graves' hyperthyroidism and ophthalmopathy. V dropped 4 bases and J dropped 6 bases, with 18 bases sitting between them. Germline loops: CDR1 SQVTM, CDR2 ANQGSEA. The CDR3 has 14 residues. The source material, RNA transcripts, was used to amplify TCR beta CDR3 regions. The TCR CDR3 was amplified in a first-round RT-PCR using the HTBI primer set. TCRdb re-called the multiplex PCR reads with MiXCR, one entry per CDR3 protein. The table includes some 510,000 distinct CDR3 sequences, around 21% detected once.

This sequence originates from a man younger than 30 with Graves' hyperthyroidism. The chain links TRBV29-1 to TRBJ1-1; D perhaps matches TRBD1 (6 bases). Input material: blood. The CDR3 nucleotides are TGCAGCGTTGTTGACTTTAGGGGGGACGCTGAAGCTTTCTTT. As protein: CSVVDFRGDAEAFF.